The entry below describes one T cell receptor beta chain. CDR3 length equals 17 residues. Trimming left V 3 bases short and J 3 bases short, with 20 bases between. Germline CDR1 reads MDHEN; CDR2 reads SYDVKM. Every patient had mismatch repair deficiency by PCR or immunohistochemistry. A few pembrolizumab responders had their TCRs sequenced. Clones were sequenced by immunoSEQ multiplex PCR, and TCRdb holds only the in-frame ones, with some missing. This sample has about 14,000 clones, with roughly 82% found just once. This sample stems from a study of PD-1 blockade in mismatch repair-deficient tumors. This clonotype was sampled from an adult with mismatch repair-deficient cancer. The chain has TRBV28 and TRBJ1-2, with D possibly TRBD1 on 6 matching bases. The source was PBMCs, collected less than 15 weeks after starting pembrolizumab. In DNA form, the CDR3 reads TGTGCCAGCAGTTTTCTCGGCTACAGGGCCGGCTACTATGGCTACACCTTC. Amino acids: CASSFLGYRAGYYGYTF.